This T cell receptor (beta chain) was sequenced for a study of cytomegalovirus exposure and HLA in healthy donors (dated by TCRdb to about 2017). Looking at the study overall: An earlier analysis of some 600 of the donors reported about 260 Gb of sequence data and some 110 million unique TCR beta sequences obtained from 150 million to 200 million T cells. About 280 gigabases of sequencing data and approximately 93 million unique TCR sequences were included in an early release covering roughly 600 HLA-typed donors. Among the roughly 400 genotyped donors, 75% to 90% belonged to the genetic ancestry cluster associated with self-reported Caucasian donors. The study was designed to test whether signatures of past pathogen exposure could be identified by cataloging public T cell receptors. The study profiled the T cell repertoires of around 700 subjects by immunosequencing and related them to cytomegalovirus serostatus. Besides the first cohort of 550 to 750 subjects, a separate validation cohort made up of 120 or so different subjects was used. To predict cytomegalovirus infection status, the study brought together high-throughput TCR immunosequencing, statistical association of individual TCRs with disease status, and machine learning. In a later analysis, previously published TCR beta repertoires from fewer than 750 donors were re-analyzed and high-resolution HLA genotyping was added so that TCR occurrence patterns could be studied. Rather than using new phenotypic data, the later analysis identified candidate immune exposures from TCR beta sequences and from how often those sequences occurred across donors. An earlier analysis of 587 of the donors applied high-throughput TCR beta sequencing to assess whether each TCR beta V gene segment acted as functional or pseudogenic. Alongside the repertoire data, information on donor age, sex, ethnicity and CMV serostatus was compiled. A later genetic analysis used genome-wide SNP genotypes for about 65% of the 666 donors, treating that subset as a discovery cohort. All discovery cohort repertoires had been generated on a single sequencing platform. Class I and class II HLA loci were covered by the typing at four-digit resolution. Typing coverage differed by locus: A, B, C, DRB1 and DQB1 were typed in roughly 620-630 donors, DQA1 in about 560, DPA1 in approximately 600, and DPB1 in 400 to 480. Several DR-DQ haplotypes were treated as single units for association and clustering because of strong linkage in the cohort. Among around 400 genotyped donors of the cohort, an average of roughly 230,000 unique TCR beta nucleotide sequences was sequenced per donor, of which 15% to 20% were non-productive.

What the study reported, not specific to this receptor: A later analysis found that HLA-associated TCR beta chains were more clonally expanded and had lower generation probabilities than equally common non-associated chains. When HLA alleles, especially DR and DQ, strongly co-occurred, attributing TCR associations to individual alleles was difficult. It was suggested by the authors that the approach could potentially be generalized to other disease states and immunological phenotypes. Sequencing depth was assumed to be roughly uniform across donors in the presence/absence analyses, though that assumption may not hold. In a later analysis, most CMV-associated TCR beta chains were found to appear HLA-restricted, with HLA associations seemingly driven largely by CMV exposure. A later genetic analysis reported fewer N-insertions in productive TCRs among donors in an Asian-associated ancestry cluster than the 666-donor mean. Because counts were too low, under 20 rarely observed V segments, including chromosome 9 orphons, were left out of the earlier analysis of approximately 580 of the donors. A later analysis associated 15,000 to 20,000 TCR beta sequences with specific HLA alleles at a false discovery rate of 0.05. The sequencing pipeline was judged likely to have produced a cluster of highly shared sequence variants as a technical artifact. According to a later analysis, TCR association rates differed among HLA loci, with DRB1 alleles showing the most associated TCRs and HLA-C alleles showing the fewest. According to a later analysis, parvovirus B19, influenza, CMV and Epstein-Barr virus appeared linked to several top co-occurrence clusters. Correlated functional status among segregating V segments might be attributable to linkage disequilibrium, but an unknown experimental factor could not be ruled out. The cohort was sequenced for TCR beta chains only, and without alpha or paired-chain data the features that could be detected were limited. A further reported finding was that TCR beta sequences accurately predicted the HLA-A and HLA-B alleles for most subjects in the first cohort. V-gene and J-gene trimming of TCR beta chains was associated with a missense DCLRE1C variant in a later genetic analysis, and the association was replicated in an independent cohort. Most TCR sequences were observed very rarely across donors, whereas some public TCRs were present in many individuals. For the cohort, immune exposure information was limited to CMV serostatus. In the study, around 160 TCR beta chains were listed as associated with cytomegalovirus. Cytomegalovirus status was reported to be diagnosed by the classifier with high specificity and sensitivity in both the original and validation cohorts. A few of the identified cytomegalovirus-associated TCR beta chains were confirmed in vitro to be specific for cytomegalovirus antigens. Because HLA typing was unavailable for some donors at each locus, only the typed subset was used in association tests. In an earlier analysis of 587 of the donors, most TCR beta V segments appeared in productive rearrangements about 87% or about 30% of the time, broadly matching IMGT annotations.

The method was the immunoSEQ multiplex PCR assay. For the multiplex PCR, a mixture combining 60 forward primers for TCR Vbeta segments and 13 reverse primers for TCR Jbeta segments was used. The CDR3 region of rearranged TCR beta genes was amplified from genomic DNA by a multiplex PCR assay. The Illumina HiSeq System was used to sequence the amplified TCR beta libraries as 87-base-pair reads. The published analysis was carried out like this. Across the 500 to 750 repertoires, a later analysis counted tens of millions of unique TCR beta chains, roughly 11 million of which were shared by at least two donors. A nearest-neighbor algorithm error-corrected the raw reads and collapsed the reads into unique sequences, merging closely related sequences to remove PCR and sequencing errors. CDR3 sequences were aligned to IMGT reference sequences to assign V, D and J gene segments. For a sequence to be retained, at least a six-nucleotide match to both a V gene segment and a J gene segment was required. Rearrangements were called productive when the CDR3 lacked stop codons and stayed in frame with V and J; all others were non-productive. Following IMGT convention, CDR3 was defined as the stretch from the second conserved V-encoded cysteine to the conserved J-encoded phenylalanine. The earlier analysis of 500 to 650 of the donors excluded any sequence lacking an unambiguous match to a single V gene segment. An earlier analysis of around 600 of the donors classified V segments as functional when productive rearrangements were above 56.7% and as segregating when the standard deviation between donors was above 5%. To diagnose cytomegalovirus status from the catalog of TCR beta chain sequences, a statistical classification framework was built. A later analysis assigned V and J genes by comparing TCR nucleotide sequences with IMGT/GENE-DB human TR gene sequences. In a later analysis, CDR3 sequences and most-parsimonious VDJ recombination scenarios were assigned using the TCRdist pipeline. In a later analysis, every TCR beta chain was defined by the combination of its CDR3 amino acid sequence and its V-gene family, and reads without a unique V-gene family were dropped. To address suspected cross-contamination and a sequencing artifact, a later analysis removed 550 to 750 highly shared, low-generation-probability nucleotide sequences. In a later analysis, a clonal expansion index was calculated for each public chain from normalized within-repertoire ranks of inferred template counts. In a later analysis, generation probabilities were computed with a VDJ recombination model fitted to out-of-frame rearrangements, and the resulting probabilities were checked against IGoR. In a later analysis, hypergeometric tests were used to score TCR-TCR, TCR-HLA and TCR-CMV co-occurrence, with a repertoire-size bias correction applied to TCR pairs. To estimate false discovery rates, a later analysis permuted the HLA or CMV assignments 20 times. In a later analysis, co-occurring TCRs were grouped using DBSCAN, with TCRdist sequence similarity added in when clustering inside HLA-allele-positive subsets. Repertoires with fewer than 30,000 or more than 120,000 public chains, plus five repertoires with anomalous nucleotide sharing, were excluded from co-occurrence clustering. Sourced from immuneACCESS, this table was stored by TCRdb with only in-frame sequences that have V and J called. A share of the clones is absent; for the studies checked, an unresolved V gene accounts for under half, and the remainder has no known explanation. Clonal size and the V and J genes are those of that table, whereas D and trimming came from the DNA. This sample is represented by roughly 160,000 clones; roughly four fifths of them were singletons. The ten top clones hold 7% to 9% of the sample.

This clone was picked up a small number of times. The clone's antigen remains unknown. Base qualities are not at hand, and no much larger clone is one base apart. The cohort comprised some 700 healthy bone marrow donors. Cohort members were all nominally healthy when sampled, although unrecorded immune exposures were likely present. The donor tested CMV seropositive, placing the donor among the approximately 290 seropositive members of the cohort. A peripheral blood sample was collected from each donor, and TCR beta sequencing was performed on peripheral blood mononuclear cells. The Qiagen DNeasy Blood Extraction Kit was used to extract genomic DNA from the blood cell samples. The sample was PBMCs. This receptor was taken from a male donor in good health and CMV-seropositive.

Here the CDR3 is given as CASSVGAGGDTQYF. The sequenced DNA: TGTGCCAGCAGCGTAGGTGCGGGGGGAGATACGCAGTATTTT. The receptor chain draws on TRBV9 and TRBJ2-3; the junction holds 8 bases that match TRBD2. The CDR3, from cysteine to phenylalanine, totals 14 residues. Of the read, only the CDR3 DNA is kept; its 42 bases are in frame from base 1. Relative to germline, V is missing 0 bases and J is missing 5 bases, with 2 bases of the junction outside any gene match. Per the germline V gene, SGDLS is the CDR1 and YYNGEE is the CDR2.